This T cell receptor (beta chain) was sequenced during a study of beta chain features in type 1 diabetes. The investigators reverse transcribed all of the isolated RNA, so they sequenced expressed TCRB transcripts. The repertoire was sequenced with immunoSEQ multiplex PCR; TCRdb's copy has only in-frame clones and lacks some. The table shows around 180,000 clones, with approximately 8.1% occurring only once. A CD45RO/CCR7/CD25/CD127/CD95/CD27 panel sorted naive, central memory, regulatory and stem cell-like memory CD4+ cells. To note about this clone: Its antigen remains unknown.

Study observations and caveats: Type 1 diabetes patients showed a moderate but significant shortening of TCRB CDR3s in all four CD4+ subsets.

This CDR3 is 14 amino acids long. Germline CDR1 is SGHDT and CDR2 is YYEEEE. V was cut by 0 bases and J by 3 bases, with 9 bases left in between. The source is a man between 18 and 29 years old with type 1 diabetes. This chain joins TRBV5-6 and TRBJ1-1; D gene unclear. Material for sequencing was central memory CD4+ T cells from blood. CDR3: CASSLAPRDTEAFF. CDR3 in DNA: TGTGCCAGCAGCTTGGCGCCGCGGGACACTGAAGCTTTCTTT.